This T cell receptor (beta chain) is drawn from a study of shared clonotypes between healthy human individuals. Looking at the study overall: The donors, two women and three men, were aged 18 to 49.

Libraries were prepared by immunoSEQ multiplex PCR; TCRdb keeps only in-frame clonotypes and omits some of them. The sample has roughly 2.5 million clones, roughly 92% seen once; the top ten hold around 0.14%. This CDR3 has 15 amino acids. Germline V CDR1 and CDR2: SGHRS, YFSETQ. V shed 4 bases and J 6 bases; nucleotides not matched to a gene: 4. Sequenced input: naive CD4+ T cells sorted from blood. As for subset: CD45RA+ positively selected. The rearrangement links TRBV5-1 to TRBJ2-1; 13 bases are a match to TRBD2. The origin of this receptor is a man younger than 35 in good health. In DNA form, the CDR3 reads TGCGCCAGCAGCCACGGGACTAGCGGGATCAATGAGCAGTTCTTC. This encodes CASSHGTSGINEQFF.